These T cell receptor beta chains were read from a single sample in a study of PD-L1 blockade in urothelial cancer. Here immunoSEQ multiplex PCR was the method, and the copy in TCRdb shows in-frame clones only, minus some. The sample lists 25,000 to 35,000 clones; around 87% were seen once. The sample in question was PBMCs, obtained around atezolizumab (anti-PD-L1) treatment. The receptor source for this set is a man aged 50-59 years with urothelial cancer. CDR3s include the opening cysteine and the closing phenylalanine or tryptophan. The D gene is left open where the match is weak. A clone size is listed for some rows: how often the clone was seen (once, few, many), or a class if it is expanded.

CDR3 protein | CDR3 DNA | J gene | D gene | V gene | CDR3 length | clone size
CAATKQGWGNTIYF | TGTGCCGCGACGAAACAGGGATGGGGAAACACCATATATTTT | TRBJ1-3 | - | TRBV19 | 14 | -
CASSLLTGGALYEQYF | TGTGCCAGCAGCTTACTCACAGGGGGCGCTTTGTACGAGCAGTACTTC | TRBJ2-7 | TRBD1 | TRBV5-6 | 16 | -
CASKPTGFSPLHF | TGTGCCAGCAAACCTACAGGGTTTTCACCCCTCCACTTT | TRBJ1-6 | - | TRBV5-6 | 13 | -
CASSPDVTGEAFF | TGTGCCAGCTCACCAGATGTTACAGGGGAAGCTTTCTTT | TRBJ1-1 | - | TRBV18 | 13 | -
CASSQMGSSGANVLTF | TGCGCCAGCAGCCAAATGGGGAGCTCTGGGGCCAACGTCCTGACTTTC | TRBJ2-6 | - | TRBV4-1 | 16 | -
CASSFAKEGRGYTGELFF | TGTGCCAGCAGCTTCGCTAAGGAGGGTAGGGGCTACACCGGGGAGCTGTTTTTT | TRBJ2-2 | - | TRBV11-2 | 18 | -
CASSESQQGPSGNTIYF | TGTGCCAGCAGTGAATCCCAACAGGGGCCCTCTGGAAACACCATATATTTT | TRBJ1-3 | TRBD1 | TRBV6-1 | 17 | -
CASSQEWGHGQPQHF | TGCGCCAGCAGCCAAGAGTGGGGGCACGGTCAGCCCCAGCATTTT | TRBJ1-5 | - | TRBV4-3 | 15 | -
CASSYSGAPETQYF | TGTGCCAGCAGTTACTCAGGGGCGCCGGAGACCCAGTACTTC | TRBJ2-5 | - | TRBV6-5 | 14 | -
CASSPRTGELFF | TGTGCCAGCAGCCCCAGGACCGGGGAGCTGTTTTTT | TRBJ2-2 | - | TRBV11-1 | 12 | few
CASSLALASGYNEQFF | TGTGCCAGCAGCTTAGCATTGGCTAGCGGGTACAATGAGCAGTTCTTC | TRBJ2-1 | TRBD2 | TRBV7-9 | 16 | -
CASSLRTGIYEQYF | TGTGCCAGCAGCCTCCGGACAGGGATCTACGAGCAGTACTTC | TRBJ2-7 | TRBD1 | TRBV7-8 | 14 | -
CASSPGDRGYEQYF | TGTGCCAGCAGCCCTGGGGACAGGGGCTACGAGCAGTACTTC | TRBJ2-7 | TRBD1 | TRBV13 | 14 | few
CAISDSLVGYTF | TGTGCCATCAGCGACTCCTTGGTGGGCTACACCTTC | TRBJ1-2 | - | TRBV10-3 | 12 | -
CASSLGQGAVYEQYF | TGTGCCAGCAGCCTGGGACAGGGGGCTGTCTACGAGCAGTACTTC | TRBJ2-7 | TRBD1 | TRBV7-9 | 15 | -
CASSPSGTGLDYGYTF | TGTGCCAGCAGCCCATCCGGGACAGGGTTGGACTATGGCTACACCTTC | TRBJ1-2 | TRBD1 | TRBV11-2 | 16 | -
CASSLDVGLAKNIQYF | TGTGCCAGCAGCTTAGATGTCGGGTTAGCCAAAAACATTCAGTACTTC | TRBJ2-4 | - | TRBV7-9 | 16 | -
CASSPLNTGELFF | TGTGCCAGCAGTCCCTTGAACACCGGGGAGCTGTTTTTT | TRBJ2-2 | - | TRBV28 | 13 | -
CATRDSLSYEQYF | TGTGCCACCCGGGACAGCCTCTCCTACGAGCAGTACTTC | TRBJ2-7 | TRBD1 | TRBV15 | 13 | -
CASSPYRGGTEAFF | TGCGCCAGCAGCCCGTACAGGGGGGGGACTGAAGCTTTCTTT | TRBJ1-1 | TRBD1 | TRBV5-1 | 14 | -
CASRSGTSFSTDTQYF | TGTGCCAGCAGGTCCGGGACTAGCTTTAGCACAGATACGCAGTATTTT | TRBJ2-3 | TRBD2 | TRBV5-8 | 16 | -
CASSLGPSVEKLFF | TGTGCCAGCAGTCTGGGGCCCTCAGTTGAAAAACTGTTTTTT | TRBJ1-4 | - | TRBV6-5 | 14 | -